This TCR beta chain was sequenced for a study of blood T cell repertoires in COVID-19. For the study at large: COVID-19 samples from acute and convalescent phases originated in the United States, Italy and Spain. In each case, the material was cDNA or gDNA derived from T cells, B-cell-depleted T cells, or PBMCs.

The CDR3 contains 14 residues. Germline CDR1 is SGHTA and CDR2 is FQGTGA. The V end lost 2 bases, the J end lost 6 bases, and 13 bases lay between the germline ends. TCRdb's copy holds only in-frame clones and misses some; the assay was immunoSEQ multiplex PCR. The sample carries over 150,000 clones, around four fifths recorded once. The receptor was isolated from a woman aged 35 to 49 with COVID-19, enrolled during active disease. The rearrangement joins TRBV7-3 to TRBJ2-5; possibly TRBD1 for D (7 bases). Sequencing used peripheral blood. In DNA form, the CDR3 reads TGTGCCAGCAGCTTAGACAGGGCGGGACAGACCCAGTACTTC. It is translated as CASSLDRAGQTQYF.